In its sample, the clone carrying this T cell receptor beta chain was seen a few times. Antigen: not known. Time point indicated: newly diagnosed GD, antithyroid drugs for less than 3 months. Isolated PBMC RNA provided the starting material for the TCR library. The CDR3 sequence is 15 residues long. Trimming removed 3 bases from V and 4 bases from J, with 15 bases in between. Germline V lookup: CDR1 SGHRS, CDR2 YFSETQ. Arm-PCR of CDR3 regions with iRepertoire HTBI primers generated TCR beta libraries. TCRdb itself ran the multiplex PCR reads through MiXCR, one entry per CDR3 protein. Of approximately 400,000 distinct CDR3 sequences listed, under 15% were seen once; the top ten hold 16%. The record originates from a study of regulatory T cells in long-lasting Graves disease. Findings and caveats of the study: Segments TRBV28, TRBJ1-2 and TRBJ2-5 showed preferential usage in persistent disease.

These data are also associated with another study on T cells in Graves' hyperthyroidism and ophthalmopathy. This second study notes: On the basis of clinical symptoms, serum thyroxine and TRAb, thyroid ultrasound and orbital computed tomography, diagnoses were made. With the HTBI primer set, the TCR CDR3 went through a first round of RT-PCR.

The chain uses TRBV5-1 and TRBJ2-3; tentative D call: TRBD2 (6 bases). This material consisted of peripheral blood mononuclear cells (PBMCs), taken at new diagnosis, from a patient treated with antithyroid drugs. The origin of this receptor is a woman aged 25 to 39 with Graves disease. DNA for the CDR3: TGCGCCAGCAGCTGGTACGGGAGAGTGGCAGATACGCAGTATTTT. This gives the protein CASSWYGRVADTQYF.